The 29 T cell receptor beta chains below all came from one sample that was sequenced in a study of shared clonotypes between healthy human individuals. The repertoire was sequenced with immunoSEQ multiplex PCR; TCRdb's copy has only in-frame clones and lacks some. This table holds approximately 2,000,000 clones, 85% to 95% found once. Sequencing was performed on naive CD4+ T cells from PBMCs. Documented subset: CD45RA+ positively selected. These receptors all stem from a man between 18 and 35 years old in good health. Some clones in this sample may be carry-over from other donors' samples.

Comments on this clone: Other DNA variants within this sample encode the same CDR3. V and J are TRBV7-9 and TRBJ1-4; D is unresolved. This CDR3 comprises 14 residues. CDR1 and CDR2 (germline): SEHNR, FQNEAQ (reference sequence). The V end was cut by 2 bases, the J end by 0 bases, with 4 bases between. The CDR3 bases are TGTGCCAGCAGCTTATACGCAACTAATGAAAAACTGTTTTTT. Protein sequence: CASSLYATNEKLFF.

The chain is built from TRBV7-9 and TRBJ2-7; 7 bases map to TRBD2. The germline CDR1 and CDR2 sequences are SEHNR and FQNEAQ (reference sequence). This CDR3 has 14 amino acids. Trimming cost V 7 bases and J 2 bases; bases outside gene matches: 8. The CDR3 nucleotides read TGTGCCAGCACCATGGGGGGGAAAGCCTACGAGCAGTACTTC. Its translation is CASTMGGKAYEQYF.

V gene TRBV28 combines with J gene TRBJ2-7; TRBD2 is a possible D gene (6 bases). The CDR3 loop spans 14 amino acids. V shed 6 bases and J shed 4 bases, with 16 bases lying between them. Germline V gene sequence: CDR1 MDHEN, CDR2 SYDVKM. CDR3 amino acids: CASSPSSGGYEQYF. As DNA, the CDR3 is TGTGCCAGCAGCCCATCATCTGGGGGGTACGAGCAGTACTTC.

V usage is TRBV9 and J usage is TRBJ2-5; maybe TRBD1 (6 bases). The germline V and J ends were trimmed by 4 bases and 5 bases, with 18 bases remaining between them. The germline gives CDR1 SGDLS, CDR2 YYNGEE. This CDR3 is built from 15 residues. CDR3 amino acids: CASSPRRWGRETQYF. DNA of the CDR3: TGTGCCAGCAGCCCCCGCAGATGGGGGCGGGAGACCCAGTACTTC.

This sequence joins TRBV7-2 and TRBJ2-1; D ambiguous. V lost 3 bases to trimming and J lost 5 bases, with 14 bases between them. CDR3 size: 15 residues. Germline V gene lookup returns CDR1 SGHTA and CDR2 FQGNSA. CDR3 loop: CASSFRSVLNNEQFF. CDR3 bases: TGTGCCAGCAGCTTCCGGTCCGTGCTCAACAATGAGCAGTTCTTC. The full variable domain, in which reference TRBV7-2 and TRBJ2-1 provide the parts outside the CDR3, is GAGVSQSPSNKVTEKGKDVELRCDPISGHTALYWYRQSLGQGLEFLIYFQGNSAPDKSGLPSDRFSAERTGGSVSTLTIQRTQQEDSAVYLCASSFRSVLNNEQFFGPGTRLTVL.

The rearrangement joins TRBV5-6 to TRBJ1-2, with a possible D match to TRBD1 (5 bases). Trimming took 4 bases from V and 7 from J, leaving 17 bases between them. Germline V CDR1 and CDR2: SGHDT, YYEEEE. CDR3 length equals 14 residues. CDR3 DNA: TGTGCCAGCAGCCCCCCGGACGCTGGGGCTGGCTACACCTTC. This translates into CASSPPDAGAGYTF.

V usage is TRBV28 and J usage is TRBJ1-1; D is unclear. V lost 2 bases, J lost 10 bases, and 14 bases lay in between. CDR1 and CDR2 (germline): MDHEN, SYDVKM. The CDR3 contains 13 residues. CDR3 coding DNA: TGTGCCAGCAGTTTAGGAGCGGTGGTTGGAGCTTTCTTT. Its protein product is CASSLGAVVGAFF.

The chain employs TRBV7-6 and TRBJ2-5, with no clear D. The CDR3 consists of 15 residues. V lost 0 bases and J lost 3, with 11 bases in between. Germline V gene data show CDR1 as SGHVS and CDR2 as FNYEAQ. The CDR3 sequence is CASSLAPTGKETQYF. The CDR3 nucleotides are TGTGCCAGCAGCTTAGCACCCACGGGCAAAGAGACCCAGTACTTC.

The V call is TRBV28, the J call TRBJ1-2, with unresolved D. The germline V gene encodes CDR1 MDHEN and CDR2 SYDVKM. V was pared by 5 bases and J by 6 bases, with 19 bases between. The CDR3 runs 15 residues. In nucleotides, the CDR3 is TGTGCCAGCAGTATCCCAGAGAAGGGTAGGCATGGCTACACCTTC. Translating gives CASSIPEKGRHGYTF.

The rearrangement links TRBV9 to TRBJ2-1; D is uncertain. This CDR3 is built from 16 residues. Germline loops: CDR1 SGDLS, CDR2 YYNGEE. Trimming removed 4 bases at V and 0 bases at J, with 14 bases between. CDR3 coding DNA: TGTGCCAGCAGCCCCTCTATGGGTGGCTCCTACAATGAGCAGTTCTTC. This codes for CASSPSMGGSYNEQFF. Full variable domain (outside the CDR3, taken from reference TRBV9 and TRBJ2-1): DSGVTQTPKHLITATGQRVTLRCSPRSGDLSVYWYQQSLDQGLQFLIQYYNGEERAKGNILERFSAQQFPDLHSELNLSSLELGDSALYFCASSPSMGGSYNEQFFGPGTRLTVL.

Concerning this clone: The same CDR3 also results from other DNA sequences found in this sample. The V and J genes are TRBV7-3 and TRBJ2-3, with 13 bases matching TRBD2. Trimming at V came to 5 bases and at J to 3 bases, leaving 5 bases not matched to a gene. The CDR3 runs to 16 residues. Germline CDR1 is SGHTA and CDR2 is FQGTGA. The CDR3 reads CASSREGLAGTDTQYF. The CDR3 DNA reads as TGTGCCAGCAGCCGAGAGGGACTAGCGGGGACAGATACGCAGTATTTT.

The chain joins TRBV28 to TRBJ2-3, with 12 bases lining up with TRBD1. Germline CDR1 reads MDHEN; CDR2 reads SYDVKM. Trimming took 6 bases from V and 6 from J; bases not matched to a gene: 7. CDR3 length equals 15 residues. In DNA form, the CDR3 reads TGTGCCAGCAGCCAATCGGGACAGGGGGCGGATACGCAGTATTTT. Protein: CASSQSGQGADTQYF. The variable domain in full, with the rest retrieved from reference TRBV28 and TRBJ2-3, is DVKVTQSSRYLVKRTGEKVFLECVQDMDHENMFWYRQDPGLGLRLIYFSYDVKMKEKGDIPEGYSVSREKKERFSLILESASTNQTSMYLCASSQSGQGADTQYFGPGTRLTVL.

The chain joins TRBV28 to TRBJ2-4, with 7 bases lining up with TRBD2. V was clipped by 4 bases and J by 10 bases; unmatched bases: 4. This CDR3 has 12 amino acids. Germline CDR1 MDHEN, CDR2 SYDVKM. CDR3 DNA sequence: TGTGCCAGCAGTTCGTGGGAGGGGATTCAGTACTTC. It yields the protein CASSSWEGIQYF. The entire variable domain, with the rest obtained from reference TRBV28 and TRBJ2-4, is as follows: DVKVTQSSRYLVKRTGEKVFLECVQDMDHENMFWYRQDPGLGLRLIYFSYDVKMKEKGDIPEGYSVSREKKERFSLILESASTNQTSMYLCASSSWEGIQYFGAGTRLSVL.

This sequence joins TRBV28 and TRBJ1-5, with D possibly being TRBD1 (5 bases). In germline, CDR1 is MDHEN, CDR2 SYDVKM. Trimming removed 3 bases at V and 7 bases at J, with 25 bases between. The CDR3 spans 18 residues. CDR3 loop: CASSLPKVGAYGRQPQHF. In DNA, the CDR3 is TGTGCCAGCAGTTTGCCCAAGGTAGGGGCCTACGGTAGGCAGCCCCAGCATTTT. The full variable domain, with the rest looked up from reference TRBV28 and TRBJ1-5, is DVKVTQSSRYLVKRTGEKVFLECVQDMDHENMFWYRQDPGLGLRLIYFSYDVKMKEKGDIPEGYSVSREKKERFSLILESASTNQTSMYLCASSLPKVGAYGRQPQHFGDGTRLSIL.

This chain uses TRBV28 with TRBJ2-3, with 7 bases fitting TRBD2. Germline V gives CDR1 MDHEN, CDR2 SYDVKM. This CDR3 comprises 16 residues. Losses at the gene ends were 3 bases for V and 2 bases for J; bases not matched to a gene: 8. CDR3 nucleotide sequence: TGTGCCAGCAGTTTTTGGCTAGCGGAGTTCACAGATACGCAGTATTTT. Protein product: CASSFWLAEFTDTQYF.

A single count supports this clone. The chain employs TRBV7-3 and TRBJ2-4; 14 positions match TRBD2. This CDR3 has 16 amino acids. Germline CDR1 is SGHTA and CDR2 is FQGTGA. With V trimmed by 2 bases and J by 8 bases, 5 bases remained unmatched. The CDR3 region has the DNA TGTGCCAGCAGCTTATTGGGACTAGCGGGAGCCGACATTCAGTACTTC. As protein: CASSLLGLAGADIQYF.

This rearrangement joins TRBV28 to TRBJ2-5; TRBD1 is a possible D gene (5 bases). The V end was cut by 2 bases, the J end by 1 base, with 5 bases between. This CDR3 spans 13 amino acids. Germline assignment: CDR1 MDHEN and CDR2 SYDVKM. The CDR3 DNA sequence: TGTGCCAGCAGTTTAAGGGGCCAAGAGACCCAGTACTTC. Amino acid sequence: CASSLRGQETQYF.

The chain recombines TRBV5-4 with TRBJ1-1; TRBD1 matches at 11 bases. CDR1 and CDR2 (germline): SGHNT, YYREEE (reference sequence). The J segment lost 4 bases and the V segment lost 5 bases, leaving 7 bases of the junction unmatched. This CDR3 is 15 amino acids long. The CDR3 reads CASSFPGTGGTEAFF. DNA of the CDR3: TGTGCCAGCAGTTTCCCCGGGACAGGGGGCACTGAAGCTTTCTTT.

With respect to this clone: An end of the junction does not agree with germline; a read error may underlie this. This rearrangement joins TRBV19 to TRBJ2-3; TRBD2 matches 9 bases. The CDR3 spans 14 residues. The germline V gene has CDR1 LNHDA and CDR2 SQIVND (reference sequence). The DNA for the CDR3 is TGTGCCAGTAGCATAGCGGGAGCGGTAGATACGCAGTATTTT. Residues: CASSIAGAVDTQYF.

The chain couples TRBV18 to TRBJ2-1, with TRBD1 matching over 10 bases. Germline V gives CDR1 KGHSH, CDR2 LQKENI. Trimming at V came to 3 bases and at J to 8 bases, leaving 7 bases not matched to a gene. The CDR3 spans 15 residues. This CDR3 reads CASSPRQGAGYEQFF. The CDR3 DNA is TGTGCCAGCTCACCTAGACAGGGGGCGGGCTATGAGCAGTTCTTC.

This chain uses TRBV5-1 with TRBJ2-1, with D perhaps assigned TRBD1 or TRBD2 (5 bases each). Germline loops: CDR1 SGHRS, CDR2 YFSETQ. This CDR3 is 16 amino acids long. The V end lost 4 bases, the J end lost 6 bases, and 20 bases lay between the germline ends. The CDR3 DNA follows: TGCGCCAGCAGCCGGACTCGTTGGGGGTCCGCCAATGAGCAGTTCTTC. Residues: CASSRTRWGSANEQFF.

The chain's CDR3 is CASTSGSGTQYF. DNA of the CDR3: TGTGCCAGCACCTCGGGCTCCGGTACGCAGTATTTT. The J gene is TRBJ2-3, the V gene TRBV11-2; D unclear. Trimming pared 7 bases from V and 8 bases from J, leaving 13 bases between. This CDR3 spans 12 amino acids. CDR1 and CDR2 from the germline V gene are SGHAT and FQNNGV. The variable domain in full, completed from reference TRBV11-2 and TRBJ2-3, reads EAGVAQSPRYKIIEKRQSVAFWCNPISGHATLYWYQQILGQGPKLLIQFQNNGVVDDSQLPKDRFSAERLKGVDSTLKIQPAKLEDSAVYLCASTSGSGTQYFGPGTRLTVL.

This rearrangement joins TRBV7-8 to TRBJ2-7; D is undetermined. This CDR3 comprises 14 residues. Germline V gene lookup returns CDR1 SGHVS and CDR2 FQNEAQ. Trimming pared 5 bases from V and 2 bases from J, leaving 13 bases between. This chain's CDR3 is CASSPFRPPYEQYF. CDR3 DNA: TGTGCCAGCAGCCCATTCCGGCCGCCCTACGAGCAGTACTTC. Based on the CDR3 plus reference TRBV7-8 and TRBJ2-7, the full variable domain is GAGVSQSPRYKVAKRGQDVALRCDPISGHVSLFWYQQALGQGPEFLTYFQNEAQLDKSGLPSDRFFAERPEGSVSTLKIQRTQQEDSAVYLCASSPFRPPYEQYFGPGTRLTVT.

On this clone itself: The same CDR3 can be traced to other DNA sequences in this sample. The rearrangement uses TRBV7-2 and TRBJ1-2; D is undetermined. CDR1 is SGHTA and CDR2 is FQGNSA in the germline V gene. The CDR3 has 13 amino acids. Trimming removed 1 base from V and 4 bases from J, with 7 bases in between. The chain's CDR3 is CASSLGGPYGYTF. CDR3 bases: TGTGCCAGCAGCTTAGGAGGGCCCTATGGCTACACCTTC.

V usage is TRBV4-1 and J usage is TRBJ1-2, with unresolved D. The CDR3 sequence is 11 residues long. Germline CDR1 reads MGHRA; CDR2 reads YSYEKL. V lost 4 bases and J lost 7, with 7 bases in between. CDR3 sequence: CASSLFGGYTF. In DNA form, the CDR3 reads TGCGCCAGCAGCCTATTTGGTGGCTACACCTTC.

The rearrangement links TRBV5-1 to TRBJ2-3; 15 bases are a match to TRBD2. CDR3 length: 14 residues. The germline V gene has CDR1 SGHRS and CDR2 YFSETQ. Trimming took 4 bases from V and 15 from J; bases not matched to a gene: 9. The CDR3, as DNA: TGCGCCAGCAGCGGGACTAGCGGGAGGCCAGTCCCATATTTT. Its translation: CASSGTSGRPVPYF.

The rearrangement joins TRBV6-5 to TRBJ2-7, with 9 nucleotides matching TRBD1. The CDR3 is made up of 12 amino acids. In germline, CDR1 is MNHEY, CDR2 SVGAGI. V was clipped by 8 bases and J by 6 bases; unmatched bases: 5. CDR3 sequence reads: CASGQGTGEQYF. The DNA for the CDR3 is TGTGCCAGCGGACAGGGGACAGGCGAGCAGTACTTC.

The V and J genes are TRBV14 and TRBJ2-7, with TRBD1 as a possible D gene (5 bases). Germline V CDR1 and CDR2: SGHDN, FVKESK. Trimming took 4 bases from V and 3 from J, leaving 10 bases between them. The CDR3 loop spans 13 amino acids. The CDR3: CASSLMGRYEQYF. The CDR3 coding sequence is TGTGCCAGCAGCCTAATGGGGCGCTACGAGCAGTACTTC.

The chain combines TRBV13 with TRBJ2-3; TRBD1 matches at 12 bases. Germline V gene lookup returns CDR1 PRHDT and CDR2 FYEKMQ (reference sequence). V lost 5 bases and J lost 5; bases outside the gene matches: 5. This CDR3 comprises 15 residues. The CDR3 DNA reads TGTGCCAGCAGCAGGGACAGGGGGCGCATAGATACGCAGTATTTT. Protein sequence: CASSRDRGRIDTQYF.